A single sample gave rise to the 10 T cell receptor beta chains below, sequenced in a study of T cell changes during pregnancy in multiple sclerosis. Method: immunoSEQ multiplex PCR; TCRdb's copy keeps in-frame clones and lacks some. The table lists around 70,000 clones, 85% to 95% of them singletons. This specimen consisted of peripheral blood, obtained before pregnancy. The receptors were sampled from a female donor with multiple sclerosis, enrolled in a pregnancy study.

The chain is built from TRBV30 and TRBJ2-3; 8 bases map to TRBD2. The J segment lost 5 bases and the V segment lost 0 bases, leaving 7 bases of the junction unmatched. The CDR3 is 15 residues long. Germline lookup yields CDR1 GTSNPN and CDR2 SVGIG (reference sequence). The CDR3 protein is CAWSVGRAVGDTQYF. CDR3 DNA sequence: TGTGCCTGGAGTGTCGGGAGGGCCGTCGGAGATACGCAGTATTTT. The full variable domain, in which reference TRBV30 and TRBJ2-3 provide the parts outside the CDR3, is SQTIHQWPATLVQPVGSPLSLECTVEGTSNPNLYWYRQAAGRGLQLLFYSVGIGQISSEVPQNLSASRPQDRQFILSSKKLLLSDSGFYLCAWSVGRAVGDTQYFGPGTRLTVL.

The V call is TRBV19, the J call TRBJ2-1; 7 nucleotides match TRBD2. The germline V gene encodes CDR1 LNHDA and CDR2 SQIVND (reference sequence). With V trimmed by 2 bases and J by 0 bases, 1 base remained unmatched. CDR3 length: 15 amino acids. The CDR3, as DNA: TGTGCCAGTAGTATACCGGGAGGCTCCTACAATGAGCAGTTCTTC. Amino acids: CASSIPGGSYNEQFF.

The rearrangement uses TRBV7-2 and TRBJ2-7; TRBD2 might be the D (6 bases). Germline CDR1 SGHTA, CDR2 FQGNSA. The V end lost 1 base, the J end lost 2 bases, and 12 bases lay between the germline ends. The CDR3 is made up of 15 amino acids. The CDR3 nucleotides read TGTGCCAGCAGCTTAGATCCCGGGAGCCCCTACGAGCAGTACTTC. This encodes CASSLDPGSPYEQYF.

The V gene is TRBV7-9, the J gene TRBJ1-2; D might be TRBD1 (6 bases). Germline assignment: CDR1 SEHNR and CDR2 FQNEAQ (reference sequence). V lost 6 bases, J lost 2 bases, and 13 bases lay in between. This CDR3 is 14 amino acids long. CDR3 sequence: CASRPHGQNYGYTF. The DNA for the CDR3 is TGTGCCAGCAGACCTCACGGACAGAACTATGGCTACACCTTC.

CDR3 sequence: CASSQDSTGWNQPQHF. Here the CDR3 DNA reads TGCGCCAGCAGCCAAGATTCGACAGGGTGGAATCAGCCCCAGCATTTT. The J gene is TRBJ1-5, the V gene TRBV4-1, with 7 bases lining up with TRBD1. The CDR3 length is 16 residues. After removal of 0 bases from V and 4 bases from J, the junction contained 6 bases not matched to a gene. Per the germline V gene, CDR1 is MGHRA and CDR2 is YSYEKL.

CDR3 nucleotides: TGTGCCAGCAGCTTAATGGCGGTAGCGGGATCAGATACGCAGTATTTT. It translates to CASSLMAVAGSDTQYF. This sequence joins TRBV7-3 and TRBJ2-3; TRBD2 matches 8 bases. The germline CDR1 and CDR2 sequences are SGHTA and FQGTGA. J gave up 4 bases and V 1 base, and 7 bases lay outside the gene matches. This CDR3 is built from 16 residues.

The genes are TRBV13 and TRBJ2-2; TRBD2 agrees at 10 bases. The CDR3 contains 18 residues. V trimming: 4 bases; J trimming: 4 bases; junction bases outside the gene matches: 12. Germline CDR1 PRHDT, CDR2 FYEKMQ (reference sequence). CDR3 residues: CASSYLAGEYGGTGELFF. The CDR3 DNA reads TGTGCCAGCAGCTACCTAGCGGGAGAATACGGGGGCACCGGGGAGCTGTTTTTT.

The chain couples TRBV6-5 to TRBJ2-1, with D perhaps matching TRBD2 (5 bases). CDR3 size: 14 residues. Trimming cost V 5 bases and J 5 bases, with 13 bases left between them. In germline, CDR1 is MNHEY, CDR2 SVGAGI. In DNA, the CDR3 is TGTGCCAGCAGTCCGCGGACTGGGCACAATGAGCAGTTCTTC. This codes for CASSPRTGHNEQFF.

The J gene is TRBJ2-2, the V gene TRBV5-4; 11 bases line up with TRBD2. Per germline, CDR1 SGHNT and CDR2 YYREEE (reference sequence). V shed 5 bases, J shed 4 bases, and the junction held 7 bases outside the gene matches. CDR3 size: 16 residues. The CDR3, as DNA: TGTGCCAGCAGTCGTAGCGGGAGGGCTGGCACCGGGGAGCTGTTTTTT. Its translation is CASSRSGRAGTGELFF.

V usage is TRBV7-9 and J usage is TRBJ2-3; 11 bases match TRBD2. V was clipped by 9 bases and J by 0 bases; unmatched bases: 2. The CDR3 extends over 14 amino acids. Germline loops: CDR1 SEHNR, CDR2 FQNEAQ (reference sequence). CDR3 sequence (DNA): TGTGCCAGTCTAGCGGGGGGTAGCACAGATACGCAGTATTTT. As protein: CASLAGGSTDTQYF.